Here is one T cell receptor (beta chain) with its context. V shed 5 bases, J shed 4 bases, and the junction held 4 bases outside the gene matches. CDR3 length: 13 amino acids. Germline-derived CDR1 and CDR2 are DFQATT and SNEGSKA (reference sequence). This specimen belongs to a study of blood T cell repertoires in COVID-19. Study-level background: Acute-phase and convalescent COVID-19 samples originated in the United States, Italy and Spain. Nucleic acid was either cDNA or gDNA, and it came from T cells, B-cell-depleted T cells, or PBMCs.

The assay was immunoSEQ multiplex PCR, and TCRdb's table has in-frame clones only and misses some. The data show approximately 170,000 clones, with more than 85% seen just once and more than 6.5% held by the top ten. Input material: peripheral blood. The clonotype comes from a woman older than 75 in a cohort sampled during active or convalescent COVID-19. This rearrangement joins TRBV20-1 to TRBJ2-4; 8 nucleotides match TRBD2. DNA of the CDR3: TGCAGTGCTGGTGGGACTAGAAAAAACATTCAGTACTTC. Translating gives CSAGGTRKNIQYF.